The 21 T cell receptor beta chains given below trace back to one sample, sequenced in a study of OX40 agonist ivuxolimab in advanced cancers. TCRdb keeps only in-frame clones here, not all; method: immunoSEQ multiplex PCR. This sample has almost 50,000 clones; 81% occur once, and the top ten carry about 7%. Sequenced here: CD4+ or CD8+ T cells sorted from blood, sampled in a trial of the OX40 agonist ivuxolimab. Receptors were obtained from an adult with an advanced solid tumor such as melanoma, head and neck, liver or kidney cancer.

A single count supports this clone. The genes are TRBV11-3 and TRBJ2-1; 8 bases line up with TRBD1. After removal of 4 bases from V and 0 bases from J, the junction contained 5 bases not matched to a gene. The germline CDR1 and CDR2 sequences are SGHNT and YENEEA. The CDR3 loop spans 16 amino acids. CDR3 loop: CASSSWGTGSYNEQFF. Written as DNA, the CDR3 is TGTGCCAGCAGCTCCTGGGGGACAGGCTCCTACAATGAGCAGTTCTTC.

The chain combines TRBV27 with TRBJ2-7; no reliable D call. The V gene's germline CDR1 is MNHEY and CDR2 SMNVEV (reference sequence). V lost 2 bases and J 3 bases, leaving 17 bases between the germline ends. The CDR3 consists of 16 residues. CDR3 sequence: CASSLDGNSARYEQYF. CDR3 nucleotide sequence: TGTGCCAGCAGTTTAGATGGGAATTCAGCTCGCTACGAGCAGTACTTC.

The V gene is TRBV7-9, the J gene TRBJ1-2; D is uncertain. CDR1 is SEHNR and CDR2 is FQNEAQ in the germline V gene (reference sequence). Trimming removed 3 bases from V and 6 bases from J, with 11 bases in between. This CDR3 region has 13 residues. The CDR3 region is CASSLYSLDGYTF. CDR3 nucleotide sequence: TGTGCCAGCAGCTTGTATTCTCTGGATGGCTACACCTTC.

This chain links TRBV2 with TRBJ2-2; 7 bases are shared with TRBD1. The V gene's germline CDR1 is SNHLY and CDR2 FYNNEI. This CDR3 comprises 17 residues. The V gene end was trimmed by 9 bases and the J gene end by 2 bases; junction bases not matched to a gene: 15. The CDR3 loop reads CASDVGTESINTGELFF. The DNA for the CDR3 is TGTGCCAGTGACGTCGGGACAGAAAGTATAAACACCGGGGAGCTGTTTTTT. Drawing the rest from reference TRBV2 and TRBJ2-2, the complete variable domain is EPEVTQTPSHQVTQMGQEVILRCVPISNHLYFYWYRQILGQKVEFLVSFYNNEISEKSEIFDDQFSVERPDGSNFTLKIRSTKLEDSAMYFCASDVGTESINTGELFFGEGSRLTVL.

This chain connects TRBV19 to TRBJ1-4, with 10 bases that match TRBD1. The germline CDR1 and CDR2 sequences are LNHDA and SQIVND (reference sequence). Losses at the gene ends were 3 bases for V and 4 bases for J; bases not matched to a gene: 8. The CDR3 totals 17 residues. The CDR3 DNA sequence: TGTGCCAGTAGTATTGGGACAGGGGCCTACGGTAATGAAAAACTGTTTTTT. It specifies CASSIGTGAYGNEKLFF. The variable domain in full, completed from reference TRBV19 and TRBJ1-4, reads DGGITQSPKYLFRKEGQNVTLSCEQNLNHDAMYWYRQDPGQGLRLIYYSQIVNDFQKGDIAEGYSVSREKKESFPLTVTSAQKNPTAFYLCASSIGTGAYGNEKLFFGSGTQLSVL.

This clone was counted a single time. The same CDR3 can be traced to other DNA sequences in this sample. The chain's CDR3 is CASNQWGQHQPQHF. The CDR3 DNA reads as TGTGCCAGTAACCAGTGGGGCCAGCATCAGCCCCAGCATTTT. The rearrangement uses TRBV19 and TRBJ1-5; a possible D gene is TRBD1 (5 bases). CDR3 length: 14 amino acids. Germline CDR1 LNHDA, CDR2 SQIVND (reference sequence). Trimming pared 7 bases from V and 5 bases from J, leaving 15 bases between.

The chain has TRBV7-2 and TRBJ1-5, with D unresolved. Per germline, CDR1 SGHTA and CDR2 FQGNSA. The CDR3 totals 15 residues. V was cut by 1 base and J by 5 bases, with 12 bases left in between. The CDR3 region has the DNA TGTGCCAGCAGCTTAGTAATCGCAGGTTATCAGCCCCAGCATTTT. It codes for CASSLVIAGYQPQHF.

The table lists this clone with many counts. V and J are TRBV11-2 and TRBJ1-4; 8 positions agree with TRBD1. This CDR3 comprises 13 residues. Germline V lookup: CDR1 SGHAT, CDR2 FQNNGV. J gave up 7 bases and V 5 bases, and 3 bases lay outside the gene matches. As DNA, the CDR3 is TGTGCCAGCAGCGAAGGACAGGGTGAAAAACTGTTTTTT. As protein: CASSEGQGEKLFF.

The chain has TRBV4-2 and TRBJ2-7, with unresolved D. CDR1 is LGHNA and CDR2 is YNFKEQ in the germline V gene. V lost 5 bases and J lost 5, with 19 bases in between. This CDR3 is built from 15 residues. CDR3: CASSSRTNLAHEQYF. The CDR3 bases are TGTGCCAGCAGCTCCCGGACCAATCTCGCCCACGAGCAGTACTTC.

The chain couples TRBV9 to TRBJ2-3; 7 nucleotides match TRBD2. The CDR3 is made up of 13 amino acids. V gave up 4 bases and J gave up 3 bases; unmatched junction bases: 2. Looked up from germline, CDR1 is SGDLS and CDR2 is YYNGEE. The CDR3 coding sequence is TGTGCCAGCAGCCCCGGGAGGACAGATACGCAGTATTTT. It is translated as CASSPGRTDTQYF.

The chain links TRBV27 to TRBJ2-5; 14 bases are a match to TRBD2. Unmatched junction bases numbered 6, after V lost 5 bases and J lost 1 base. The CDR3 is made up of 17 amino acids. Germline loops: CDR1 MNHEY, CDR2 SMNVEV (reference sequence). The CDR3 DNA reads as TGTGCCAGCAGTCCGGGACTAGCGGGAGCCATCCAAGAGACCCAGTACTTC. Protein sequence: CASSPGLAGAIQETQYF.

The chain couples TRBV6-5 to TRBJ1-1; 8 positions agree with TRBD1. The V segment lost 2 bases and the J segment 1 base; nucleotides outside the gene matches: 6. Per the germline V gene, CDR1 is MNHEY and CDR2 is SVGAGI. The CDR3 contains 16 residues. The CDR3 sequence: CASSYPSGTGNTEAFF. The CDR3 DNA reads as TGTGCCAGCAGTTACCCCTCCGGGACAGGGAACACTGAAGCTTTCTTT.

This clone occurred once. V is TRBV7-6 and J is TRBJ2-3; no clear D. V was pared by 5 bases and J by 0 bases, with 3 bases between. This CDR3 has 12 residues. Germline loops: CDR1 SGHVS, CDR2 FNYEAQ. The CDR3 DNA sequence: TGTGCCAGCAGCACAAGCACAGATACGCAGTATTTT. Encoded protein: CASSTSTDTQYF.

J is TRBJ1-5 and V is TRBV6-6, with TRBD1 as a possible D gene (6 bases). The CDR3 totals 14 residues. CDR1 and CDR2 from the germline V gene are MNHNY and SVGAGI (reference sequence). V shed 2 bases and J shed 4 bases, with 9 bases lying between them. CDR3 DNA sequence: TGTGCCAGCAGTTACGGGCAGGGGAATCAGCCCCAGCATTTT. Translation gives CASSYGQGNQPQHF.

The chain combines TRBV7-2 with TRBJ2-7, with D hard to call. Germline V lookup: CDR1 SGHTA, CDR2 FQGNSA. The CDR3 is made up of 16 amino acids. Trimming cost V 0 bases and J 2 bases, with 14 bases left between them. The CDR3 is CASSLAPISRPYEQYF. The CDR3 DNA reads TGTGCCAGCAGCTTAGCGCCCATTTCGCGGCCCTACGAGCAGTACTTC.

This chain links TRBV29-1 with TRBJ1-1; the D is unclear. The CDR3 has 11 amino acids. V was clipped by 2 bases and J by 5 bases, with 6 bases between them. The germline V gene encodes CDR1 SQVTM and CDR2 ANQGSEA. The CDR3 DNA sequence: TGCAGCGTTGAACTGGGGACTGAAGCTTTCTTT. Its translation is CSVELGTEAFF.

V gene TRBV9 combines with J gene TRBJ1-1; D might be TRBD1 (6 bases). Trimming stripped 4 bases from V and 7 bases from J, with 14 bases between. Germline loops: CDR1 SGDLS, CDR2 YYNGEE. The CDR3 has 13 residues. CDR3 residues: CASSPGGAFEAFF. The DNA of the CDR3 is TGTGCCAGCAGCCCGGGGGGGGCTTTTGAAGCTTTCTTT. Full variable domain (outside the CDR3, taken from reference TRBV9 and TRBJ1-1): DSGVTQTPKHLITATGQRVTLRCSPRSGDLSVYWYQQSLDQGLQFLIQYYNGEERAKGNILERFSAQQFPDLHSELNLSSLELGDSALYFCASSPGGAFEAFFGQGTRLTVV.

Remarks on this clone: Other nucleotide sequences from this sample produce the same CDR3. V usage is TRBV9 and J usage is TRBJ2-1, with 11 bases matching TRBD2. Germline V CDR1 and CDR2: SGDLS, YYNGEE. V gave up 3 bases and J gave up 4 bases; unmatched junction bases: 3. The CDR3 is 15 residues long. CDR3 sequence reads: CASSATSGSYNEQFF. In DNA form, the CDR3 reads TGTGCCAGCAGCGCTACTAGCGGGAGTTACAATGAGCAGTTCTTC. The variable domain in full, completed from reference TRBV9 and TRBJ2-1, reads DSGVTQTPKHLITATGQRVTLRCSPRSGDLSVYWYQQSLDQGLQFLIQYYNGEERAKGNILERFSAQQFPDLHSELNLSSLELGDSALYFCASSATSGSYNEQFFGPGTRLTVL.

This chain joins TRBV27 and TRBJ2-7, with 8 bases fitting TRBD2. Germline assignment: CDR1 MNHEY and CDR2 SMNVEV (reference sequence). The CDR3 covers 13 residues. J was trimmed by 4 bases and V by 5 bases; bases with no gene match: 4. The CDR3 region is CASSGTSGYEQYV. Here the CDR3 DNA reads TGTGCCAGCAGTGGCACTAGCGGATACGAGCAGTACGTC.

The rearrangement joins TRBV5-4 to TRBJ1-2; D is ambiguous. V shed 4 bases and J shed 5 bases, with 21 bases lying between them. Looked up from germline, CDR1 is SGHNT and CDR2 is YYREEE (reference sequence). The CDR3 is 16 residues long. CDR3 in DNA: TGTGCCAGCAGCCAAGAAGCAACGGAGTTTTTATATGGCTACACCTTC. It codes for CASSQEATEFLYGYTF.

The J gene is TRBJ2-7, the V gene TRBV6-1; 11 positions agree with TRBD2. Trimming took 1 base from V and 4 from J; bases not matched to a gene: 3. CDR1 is MNHNS, CDR2 SASEGT, per germline. This CDR3 has 15 residues. The CDR3 region has the DNA TGTGCCAGCAGTGAAGTAGCGGGGGGGACTTACGAGCAGTACGTC. It translates to CASSEVAGGTYEQYV.